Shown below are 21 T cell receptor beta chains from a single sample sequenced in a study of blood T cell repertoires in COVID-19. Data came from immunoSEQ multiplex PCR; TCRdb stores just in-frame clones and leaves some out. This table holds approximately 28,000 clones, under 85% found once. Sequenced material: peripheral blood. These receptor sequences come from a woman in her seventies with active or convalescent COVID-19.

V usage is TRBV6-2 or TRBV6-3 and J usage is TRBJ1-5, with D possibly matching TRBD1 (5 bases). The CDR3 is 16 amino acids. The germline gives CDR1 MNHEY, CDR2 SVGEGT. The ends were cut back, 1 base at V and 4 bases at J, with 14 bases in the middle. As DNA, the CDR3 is TGTGCCAGCAGTTACTACGAGGTCGGGGGGAATCAGCCCCAGCATTTT. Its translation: CASSYYEVGGNQPQHF.

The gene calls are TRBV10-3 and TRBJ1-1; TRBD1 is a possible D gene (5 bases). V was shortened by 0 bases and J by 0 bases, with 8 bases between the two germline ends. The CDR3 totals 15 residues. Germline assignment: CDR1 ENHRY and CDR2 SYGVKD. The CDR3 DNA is TGTGCCATCAGTGAGTCGGTGGACATGAACACTGAAGCTTTCTTT. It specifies CAISESVDMNTEAFF.

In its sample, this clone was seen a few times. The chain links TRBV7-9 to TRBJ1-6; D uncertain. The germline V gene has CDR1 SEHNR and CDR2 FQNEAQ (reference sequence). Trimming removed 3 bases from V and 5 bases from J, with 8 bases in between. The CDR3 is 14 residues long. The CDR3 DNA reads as TGTGCCAGCAGCTTCGGCACAGATAATTCACCCCTCCACTTT. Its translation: CASSFGTDNSPLHF.

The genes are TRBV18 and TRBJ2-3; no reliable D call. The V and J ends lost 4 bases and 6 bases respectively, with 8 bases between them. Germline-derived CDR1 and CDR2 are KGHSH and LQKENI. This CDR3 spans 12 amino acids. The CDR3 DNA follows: TGTGCCAGCTCACAATCGTCTGATACGCAGTATTTT. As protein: CASSQSSDTQYF. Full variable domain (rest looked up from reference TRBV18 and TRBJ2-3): NAGVMQNPRHLVRRRGQEARLRCSPMKGHSHVYWYRQLPEEGLKFMVYLQKENIIDESGMPKERFSAEFPKEGPSILRIQQVVRGDSAAYFCASSQSSDTQYFGPGTRLTVL.

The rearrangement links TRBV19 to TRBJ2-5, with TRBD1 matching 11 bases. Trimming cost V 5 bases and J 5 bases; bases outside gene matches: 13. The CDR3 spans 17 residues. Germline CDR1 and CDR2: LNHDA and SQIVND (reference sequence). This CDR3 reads CASSLSLRTGGLETQYF. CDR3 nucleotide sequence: TGTGCCAGTAGTCTTTCACTCAGGACAGGGGGCCTCGAGACCCAGTACTTC.

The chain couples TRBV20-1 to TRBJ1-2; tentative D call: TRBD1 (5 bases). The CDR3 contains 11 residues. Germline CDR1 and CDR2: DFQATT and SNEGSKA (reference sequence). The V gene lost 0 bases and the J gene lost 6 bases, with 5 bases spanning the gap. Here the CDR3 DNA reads TGCAGTGCTAGAGACAGGGATGGCTACACCTTC. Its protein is CSARDRDGYTF.

The CDR3: CASSFGVREQYF. In DNA form, the CDR3 reads TGCGCCAGCAGCTTCGGGGTCAGGGAGCAGTACTTC. This chain connects TRBV5-1 to TRBJ2-7; possible D gene TRBD2, 5 bases. Between the trimmed V and J ends, which lost 2 bases and 7 bases, there was a span of 10 bases. Per the germline V gene, CDR1 is SGHRS and CDR2 is YFSETQ. The CDR3 runs 12 residues.

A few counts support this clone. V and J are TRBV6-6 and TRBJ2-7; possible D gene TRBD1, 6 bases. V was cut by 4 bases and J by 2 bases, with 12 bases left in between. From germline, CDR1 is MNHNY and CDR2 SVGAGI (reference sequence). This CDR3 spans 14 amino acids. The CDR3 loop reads CASSSGEGPYEQYF. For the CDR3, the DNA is TGTGCCAGCAGTTCAGGGGAAGGCCCCTACGAGCAGTACTTC.

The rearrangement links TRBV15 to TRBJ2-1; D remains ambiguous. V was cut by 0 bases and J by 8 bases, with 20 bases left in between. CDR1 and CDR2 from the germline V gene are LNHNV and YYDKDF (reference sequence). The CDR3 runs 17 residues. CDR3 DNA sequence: TGTGCCACCAGCAGAGATCTCTCAGGTCAGGTTCGACATGAGCAGTTCTTC. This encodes CATSRDLSGQVRHEQFF.

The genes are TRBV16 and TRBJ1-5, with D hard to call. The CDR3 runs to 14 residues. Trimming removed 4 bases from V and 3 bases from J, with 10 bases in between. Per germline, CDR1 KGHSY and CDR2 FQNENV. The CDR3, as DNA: TGTGCCAGCAGCCCTCCGGACTTCAATCAGCCCCAGCATTTT. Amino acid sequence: CASSPPDFNQPQHF.

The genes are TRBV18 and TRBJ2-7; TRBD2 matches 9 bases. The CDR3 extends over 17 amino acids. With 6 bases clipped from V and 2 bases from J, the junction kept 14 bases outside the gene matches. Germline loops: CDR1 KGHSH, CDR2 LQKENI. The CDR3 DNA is TGTGCCAGCTCCTCAGGAGCGGGAGCGGGAGGAACCTACGAGCAGTACTTC. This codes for CASSSGAGAGGTYEQYF.

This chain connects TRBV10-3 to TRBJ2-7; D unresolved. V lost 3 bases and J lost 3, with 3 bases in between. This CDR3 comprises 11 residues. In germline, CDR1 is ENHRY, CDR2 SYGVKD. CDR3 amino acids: CAISEYYEQYF. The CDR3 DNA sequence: TGTGCCATCAGTGAATACTACGAGCAGTACTTC.

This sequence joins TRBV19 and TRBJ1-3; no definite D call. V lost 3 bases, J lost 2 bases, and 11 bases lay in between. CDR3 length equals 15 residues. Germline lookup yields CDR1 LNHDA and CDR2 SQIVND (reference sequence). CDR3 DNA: TGTGCCAGTAGTATTGTCGGCGGCGCTGGAAACACCATATATTTT. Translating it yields CASSIVGGAGNTIYF.

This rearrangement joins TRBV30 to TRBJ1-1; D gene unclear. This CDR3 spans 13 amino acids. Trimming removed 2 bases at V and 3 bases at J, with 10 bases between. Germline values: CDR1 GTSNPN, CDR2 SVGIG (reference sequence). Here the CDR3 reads CAWSTSGDTEAFF. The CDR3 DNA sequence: TGTGCCTGGAGTACATCTGGAGACACTGAAGCTTTCTTT.

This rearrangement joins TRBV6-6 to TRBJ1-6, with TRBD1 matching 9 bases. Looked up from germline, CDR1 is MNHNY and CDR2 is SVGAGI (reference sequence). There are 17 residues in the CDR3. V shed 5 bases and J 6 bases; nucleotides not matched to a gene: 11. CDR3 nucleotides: TGTGCCAGCAGTCGATCCGGGACAGGGATTATTAATTCACCCCTCCACTTT. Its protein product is CASSRSGTGIINSPLHF.

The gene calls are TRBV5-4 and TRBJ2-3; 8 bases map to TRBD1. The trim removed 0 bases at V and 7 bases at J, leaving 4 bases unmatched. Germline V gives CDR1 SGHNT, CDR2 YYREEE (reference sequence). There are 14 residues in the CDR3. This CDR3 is CASSLDQGANTQYF. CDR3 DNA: TGTGCCAGCAGCTTGGATCAGGGGGCGAATACGCAGTATTTT.

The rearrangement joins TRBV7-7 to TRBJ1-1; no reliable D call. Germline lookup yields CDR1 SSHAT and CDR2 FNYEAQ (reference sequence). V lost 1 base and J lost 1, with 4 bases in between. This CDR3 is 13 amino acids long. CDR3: CASSLGQNTEAFF. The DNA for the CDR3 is TGTGCCAGCAGCTTAGGGCAGAACACTGAAGCTTTCTTT.

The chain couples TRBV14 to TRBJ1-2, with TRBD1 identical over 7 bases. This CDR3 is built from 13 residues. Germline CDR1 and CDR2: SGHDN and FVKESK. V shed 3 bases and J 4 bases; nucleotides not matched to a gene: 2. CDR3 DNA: TGTGCCAGCAGCCAGGGACAGAGCTATGGCTACACCTTC. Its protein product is CASSQGQSYGYTF.

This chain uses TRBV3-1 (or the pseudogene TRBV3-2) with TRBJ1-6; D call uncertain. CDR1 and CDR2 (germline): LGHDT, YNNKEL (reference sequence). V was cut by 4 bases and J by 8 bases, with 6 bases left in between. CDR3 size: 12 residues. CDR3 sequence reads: CASSRAHSPLHF. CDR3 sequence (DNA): TGTGCCAGCAGCCGAGCCCATTCACCCCTCCACTTT.

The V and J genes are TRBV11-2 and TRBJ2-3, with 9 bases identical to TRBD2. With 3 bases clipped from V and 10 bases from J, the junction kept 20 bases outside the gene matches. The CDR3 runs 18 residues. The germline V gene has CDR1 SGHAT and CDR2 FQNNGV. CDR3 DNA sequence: TGTGCCAGCAGCTTCCCCCCGGGTAGCGGGAGTGTGGGGGGCCCGCAGTATTTT. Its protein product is CASSFPPGSGSVGGPQYF.

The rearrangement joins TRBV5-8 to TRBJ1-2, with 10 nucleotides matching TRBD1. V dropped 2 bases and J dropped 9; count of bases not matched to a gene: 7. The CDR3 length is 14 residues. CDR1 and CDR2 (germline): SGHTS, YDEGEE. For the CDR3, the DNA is TGTGCCAGCAGCTTACCCGACAGGGGGCGAAGCTACACCTTC. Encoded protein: CASSLPDRGRSYTF.